The 31 T cell receptor beta chains in this list originate from one sample, sequenced in a study of Ad26.COV2.S vaccination and SARS-CoV-2 variants. This table comes from immunoSEQ multiplex PCR, and its TCRdb copy is limited to in-frame clones, with some not included. The profile shows roughly 420,000 clones, approximately 90% of them singletons. Stated treatment: around 19 received Ad26.COV2.S at low or high dose, single or two shots; about 5 received placebo; per-sample allocation not given. It was on day 63 after the first vaccine or placebo injection that samples were taken. The specimen comprised peripheral blood, sampled in a trial of Ad26.COV2.S vaccine versus placebo. These TCRs come from a person aged 18-60 years who received the Ad26.COV2.S COVID-19 vaccine or a placebo.

The rearrangement links TRBV30 to TRBJ2-6; D is uncertain. This CDR3 contains 15 residues. CDR1 and CDR2 (germline): GTSNPN, SVGIG (reference sequence). V was trimmed by 0 bases and J by 2 bases, leaving 8 bases between them. The CDR3 region is CAWSVQVTGANVLTF. In DNA, the CDR3 is TGTGCCTGGAGTGTTCAGGTTACTGGGGCCAACGTCCTGACTTTC.

The chain has TRBV28 and TRBJ2-3, with 7 bases that match TRBD2. Germline trimming cut 5 bases from V and 1 base from J; bases unmatched to any gene: 6. The CDR3 consists of 15 residues. CDR1 is MDHEN and CDR2 is SYDVKM in the germline V gene. CDR3 in amino acids: CASSNLAGGTDTQYF. The DNA for the CDR3 is TGTGCCAGCAGTAACCTCGCGGGGGGCACAGATACGCAGTATTTT.

Only one count was recorded for this clone. This chain joins TRBV5-8 and TRBJ2-3, with D perhaps TRBD1 or TRBD2 (5 bases each). This CDR3 has 15 amino acids. The V end was cut by 4 bases, the J end by 1 base, with 13 bases between. Per germline, CDR1 SGHTS and CDR2 YDEGEE. CDR3 sequence: CASSGGPSRTDTQYF. CDR3 in DNA: TGTGCCAGCAGCGGGGGACCGTCCCGCACAGATACGCAGTATTTT.

CDR3 in DNA: TGTGCCAGCAGCGACGGATCCTCCTACGAGCAGTACTTC. Its translation: CASSDGSSYEQYF. The chain uses TRBV2 and TRBJ2-7; D ambiguous. Germline-derived CDR1 and CDR2 are SNHLY and FYNNEI. The CDR3 consists of 13 residues. V was shortened by 6 bases and J by 0 bases, with 9 bases between the two germline ends.

The V call is TRBV12-3 or TRBV12-4, the J call TRBJ1-4; D not certain. V lost 2 bases and J lost 6, with 4 bases in between. The CDR3 extends over 12 amino acids. CDR3 nucleotides: TGTGCCAGCAGTTTACCAGATGAAAAACTGTTTTTT. Translation: CASSLPDEKLFF.

This chain connects TRBV6-5 to TRBJ2-1; 10 nucleotides match TRBD2. Germline assignment: CDR1 MNHEY and CDR2 SVGAGI. V was clipped by 2 bases and J by 2 bases; unmatched bases: 3. This CDR3 is built from 16 residues. Here the CDR3 DNA reads TGTGCCAGCAGTTACAGTCTAGCGGGGGCCTACAATGAGCAGTTCTTC. Translation: CASSYSLAGAYNEQFF.

The chain combines TRBV18 with TRBJ2-7; D may be TRBD2 (6 bases). The V gene lost 5 bases and the J gene lost 4 bases, with 12 bases spanning the gap. This CDR3 is 13 amino acids long. Germline CDR1 reads KGHSH; CDR2 reads LQKENI. The CDR3 coding sequence is TGTGCCAGCTCAGGGACTTATCCTTACGAGCAGTACTTC. This sequence encodes CASSGTYPYEQYF.

V is TRBV6-1 and J is TRBJ1-2; possible D gene TRBD1, 6 bases. Trimming removed 0 bases at V and 3 bases at J, with 8 bases between. Germline values: CDR1 MNHNS, CDR2 SASEGT. The CDR3 covers 14 residues. The CDR3, as DNA: TGTGCCAGCAGTGAAGCTGGGGGGCACTATGGCTACACCTTC. This translates into CASSEAGGHYGYTF.

The sample holds one count of this clone. The chain employs TRBV18 and TRBJ2-1; TRBD1 is a possible D gene (6 bases). V was cut by 7 bases and J by 1 base, with 11 bases left in between. The CDR3 runs to 14 residues. Germline V gene sequence: CDR1 KGHSH, CDR2 LQKENI. The CDR3 DNA sequence: TGTGCCAGCTTCAGGGGTGAATCCTACAATGAGCAGTTCTTC. It specifies CASFRGESYNEQFF.

The chain links TRBV7-6 to TRBJ2-1; 7 bases agree with TRBD2. Trimming at V came to 5 bases and at J to 4 bases, leaving 5 bases not matched to a gene. The CDR3 is made up of 14 amino acids. Germline CDR1 reads SGHVS; CDR2 reads FNYEAQ. CDR3: CASSANGGYNEQFF. CDR3 DNA: TGTGCCAGCAGCGCAAACGGGGGGTACAATGAGCAGTTCTTC.

To note about this clone: Different DNA sequences within this sample yield the same CDR3. The chain carries TRBV5-1 and TRBJ1-1, with 10 bases fitting TRBD1. The V segment lost 0 bases and the J segment 4 bases; nucleotides outside the gene matches: 3. The CDR3 is 15 residues long. Per germline, CDR1 SGHRS and CDR2 YFSETQ. CDR3 sequence: CASSLAGTGATEAFF. The CDR3 DNA reads TGCGCCAGCAGCTTGGCCGGGACAGGGGCCACTGAAGCTTTCTTT.

V and J are TRBV7-6 and TRBJ1-6; TRBD1 matches 7 bases. The CDR3 covers 15 residues. Trimming at V came to 2 bases and at J to 9 bases, leaving 7 bases not matched to a gene. Germline V gives CDR1 SGHVS, CDR2 FNYEAQ. The CDR3 reads CASSLRQGGSSPLHF. The CDR3 DNA follows: TGTGCCAGCAGCTTAAGACAGGGAGGAAGTTCACCCCTCCACTTT.

This chain connects TRBV27 to TRBJ2-5; D perhaps matches TRBD2 (5 bases). This CDR3 contains 15 residues. With 2 bases removed from V and 2 bases from J, the gap between germline ends came to 12 bases. Germline values: CDR1 MNHEY, CDR2 SMNVEV (reference sequence). CDR3 in amino acids: CASSLILADQETQYF. Here the CDR3 DNA reads TGTGCCAGCAGTTTAATCCTAGCTGATCAAGAGACCCAGTACTTC.

The genes are TRBV18 and TRBJ2-5; a weak D match, TRBD2 (6 bases). Trimming stripped 3 bases from V and 7 bases from J, with 15 bases between. CDR1 and CDR2 from the germline V gene are KGHSH and LQKENI. The CDR3 consists of 14 residues. This chain's CDR3 is CASSPEGIGGTQYF. The CDR3 nucleotides read TGTGCCAGCTCACCCGAGGGGATCGGGGGGACCCAGTACTTC.

The chain recombines TRBV11-3 with TRBJ2-3; unclear D gene. The CDR3 is made up of 14 amino acids. Trimming shortened V by 0 bases and J by 4 bases, and 8 bases separated the two germline ends. Germline lookup yields CDR1 SGHNT and CDR2 YENEEA. The CDR3 region is CASSLEGYPDTQYF. The CDR3 region has the DNA TGTGCCAGCAGCTTAGAGGGGTATCCAGATACGCAGTATTTT. Full variable domain (rest looked up from reference TRBV11-3 and TRBJ2-3): EAGVVQSPRYKIIEKKQPVAFWCNPISGHNTLYWYLQNLGQGPELLIRYENEEAVDDSQLPKDRFSAERLKGVDSTLKIQPAELGDSAVYLCASSLEGYPDTQYFGPGTRLTVL.

V and J are TRBV11-2 and TRBJ2-5; tentatively, D is TRBD1 (5 bases). Between the trimmed V and J ends, which lost 5 bases and 5 bases, there was a span of 18 bases. CDR3 length equals 15 residues. Germline V gives CDR1 SGHAT, CDR2 FQNNGV. This CDR3 is CASSTPAGIKETQYF. The CDR3 nucleotides are TGTGCCAGCAGCACCCCCGCAGGGATCAAGGAGACCCAGTACTTC.

V and J are TRBV6-5 and TRBJ2-7, with 8 positions matching TRBD1. V lost 0 bases and J lost 6; bases outside the gene matches: 4. CDR1 is MNHEY, CDR2 SVGAGI, per germline. This CDR3 contains 14 residues. The chain's CDR3 is CASSYSRTGPEQYF. CDR3 nucleotides: TGTGCCAGCAGTTACTCCCGGACAGGGCCCGAGCAGTACTTC.

The chain carries TRBV4-1 and TRBJ1-2; D perhaps matches TRBD1 (6 bases). V was trimmed by 4 bases and J by 5 bases, leaving 17 bases between them. Germline CDR1 MGHRA, CDR2 YSYEKL. The length of the CDR3 is 15 residues. CDR3 residues: CASSPRQAVGYGYTF. CDR3 coding DNA: TGCGCCAGCAGCCCTCGACAGGCTGTAGGGTATGGCTACACCTTC.

J is TRBJ1-4 and V is TRBV6-6; 8 nucleotides line up with TRBD1. Germline V lookup: CDR1 MNHNY, CDR2 SVGAGI (reference sequence). V lost 6 bases, J lost 5 bases, and 8 bases stayed unmatched. CDR3 length: 15 amino acids. The CDR3 DNA follows: TGTGCCAGCAGCGCTACAGGGGGGTCAAATGAAAAACTGTTTTTT. It specifies CASSATGGSNEKLFF.

Notes on this clone: This same CDR3 is encoded by further DNA sequences in the sample. V gene TRBV6-5 combines with J gene TRBJ2-1, with no clear D. The CDR3 has 13 amino acids. V was pared by 2 bases and J by 3 bases, with 5 bases between. Germline V CDR1 and CDR2: MNHEY, SVGAGI. Here the CDR3 reads CASSYSSYNEQFF. The CDR3 DNA is TGTGCCAGCAGTTACAGTAGCTACAATGAGCAGTTCTTC.

The chain couples TRBV11-3 to TRBJ1-2; no clear D gene. Looked up from germline, CDR1 is SGHNT and CDR2 is YENEEA. CDR3 length: 18 amino acids. V shed 5 bases and J shed 7 bases, with 29 bases lying between them. This CDR3 reads CASSPGMTGPLIRGGYTF. The CDR3 DNA sequence: TGTGCCAGCAGCCCGGGGATGACCGGGCCCCTTATTCGTGGTGGCTACACCTTC.

J is TRBJ1-2 and V is TRBV6-5; no clear D. The V gene lost 10 bases and the J gene lost 0 bases, with 15 bases spanning the gap. The CDR3 extends over 14 amino acids. Looked up from germline, CDR1 is MNHEY and CDR2 is SVGAGI. This CDR3 reads CATVMDSTNYGYTF. The CDR3 bases are TGTGCCACTGTCATGGACTCGACTAACTATGGCTACACCTTC.

This sequence joins TRBV29-1 and TRBJ2-1; 13 nucleotides agree with TRBD2. The CDR3 has 13 residues. V lost 6 bases to trimming and J lost 9 bases; unmatched junction nucleotides: 5. Germline V gene sequence: CDR1 SQVTM, CDR2 ANQGSEA. The CDR3 loop reads CSVGLAGDGEQFF. The DNA for the CDR3 is TGCAGCGTCGGACTAGCGGGGGACGGTGAGCAGTTCTTC.

V is TRBV30 and J is TRBJ2-2; D not resolved. The CDR3 length is 11 residues. The germline gives CDR1 GTSNPN, CDR2 SVGIG (reference sequence). Trimming left V 5 bases short and J 7 bases short, with 8 bases between. The chain's CDR3 is CAWVDVGELFF. As DNA, the CDR3 is TGTGCCTGGGTTGACGTCGGGGAGCTGTTTTTT.

The chain joins TRBV4-1 to TRBJ1-2, with D uncertain. The CDR3 covers 15 residues. Germline CDR1 MGHRA, CDR2 YSYEKL. V lost 0 bases, J lost 2 bases, and 10 bases lay in between. The CDR3 loop reads CASSQDFSANYGYTF. In DNA form, the CDR3 reads TGCGCCAGCAGCCAAGATTTCAGTGCAAACTATGGCTACACCTTC.

Remarks on this clone: One end of the junction is discordant with germline, which a read error may explain. The chain combines TRBV7-7 with TRBJ2-2; 8 bases align to TRBD1. CDR1 is SSHAT and CDR2 is FNYEAQ in the germline V gene (reference sequence). The CDR3 spans 15 residues. The CDR3 loop is CASSLATGGTGELFF. The CDR3 bases are TGTGCTAGCAGCTTAGCTACAGGGGGAACCGGGGAGCTGTTTTTT.

This clone has just one count. The chain recombines TRBV4-1 with TRBJ2-1; 8 bases are shared with TRBD1. V dropped 4 bases and J dropped 8; count of bases not matched to a gene: 10. This CDR3 is built from 15 residues. The V gene's germline CDR1 is MGHRA and CDR2 YSYEKL. In DNA form, the CDR3 reads TGCGCCAGCAGCCCCGGACAGGGTATGGGGCATGAGCAGTTCTTC. Protein product: CASSPGQGMGHEQFF.

The rearrangement uses TRBV5-6 and TRBJ1-5; 7 bases align to TRBD1. After removal of 4 bases from V and 3 bases from J, the junction contained 16 bases not matched to a gene. CDR3 size: 18 residues. CDR1 and CDR2 (germline): SGHDT, YYEEEE. The CDR3 here is CASSPKLSRDRVNQPQHF. CDR3 coding DNA: TGTGCCAGCAGCCCGAAACTAAGCCGGGACAGAGTCAATCAGCCCCAGCATTTT.

This sequence joins TRBV28 and TRBJ2-3, with 7 positions matching TRBD2. The CDR3 contains 16 residues. Germline CDR1 MDHEN, CDR2 SYDVKM. V shed 11 bases, J shed 5 bases, and the junction held 19 bases outside the gene matches. In DNA form, the CDR3 reads TGTGCCTCACAACCTCTTTCGGCCGGGGGGAAAGATACGCAGTATTTT. Its protein is CASQPLSAGGKDTQYF. Based on the CDR3 plus reference TRBV28 and TRBJ2-3, the full variable domain is DVKVTQSSRYLVKRTGEKVFLECVQDMDHENMFWYRQDPGLGLRLIYFSYDVKMKEKGDIPEGYSVSREKKERFSLILESASTNQTSMYLCASQPLSAGGKDTQYFGPGTRLTVL.

This chain uses TRBV2 with TRBJ2-1, with 15 bases fitting TRBD2. Trimming took 5 bases from V and 9 from J; bases not matched to a gene: 5. CDR3 length: 15 residues. Germline CDR1 SNHLY, CDR2 FYNNEI. The CDR3 DNA sequence: TGTGCCAGCAGTCGGACTAGCGGGGGGGCAGGTGAGCAGTTCTTC. It translates to CASSRTSGGAGEQFF.

This chain joins TRBV5-4 and TRBJ2-1; D is possibly TRBD2 (6 bases). Between the trimmed V and J ends, which lost 6 bases and 4 bases, there was a span of 14 bases. Germline loops: CDR1 SGHNT, CDR2 YYREEE (reference sequence). This CDR3 region has 14 residues. CDR3: CASTWGGEYNEQFF. In DNA form, the CDR3 reads TGTGCCAGCACCTGGGGCGGGGAGTACAATGAGCAGTTCTTC.